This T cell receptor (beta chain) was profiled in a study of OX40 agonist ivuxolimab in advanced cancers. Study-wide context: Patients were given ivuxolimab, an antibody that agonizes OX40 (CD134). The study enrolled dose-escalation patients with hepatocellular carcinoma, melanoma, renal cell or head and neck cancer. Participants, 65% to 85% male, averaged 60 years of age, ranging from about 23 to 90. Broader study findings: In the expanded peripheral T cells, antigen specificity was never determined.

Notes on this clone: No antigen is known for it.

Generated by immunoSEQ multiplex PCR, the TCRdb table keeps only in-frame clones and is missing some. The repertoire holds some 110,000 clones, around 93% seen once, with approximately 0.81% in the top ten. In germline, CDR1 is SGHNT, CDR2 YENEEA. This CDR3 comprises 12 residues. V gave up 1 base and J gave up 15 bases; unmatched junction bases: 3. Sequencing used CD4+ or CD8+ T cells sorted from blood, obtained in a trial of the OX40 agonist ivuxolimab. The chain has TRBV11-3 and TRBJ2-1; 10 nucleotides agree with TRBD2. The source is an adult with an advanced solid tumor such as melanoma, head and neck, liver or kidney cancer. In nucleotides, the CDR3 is TGTGCCAGCAGCTTAGTAGCGGGAGGTTTGTTCTTC. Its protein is CASSLVAGGLFF.